One sample yielded the 27 T cell receptor beta chains listed below, sequenced in a study of beta chain features in type 1 diabetes. Findings and limits, study-wide: Among patients with Type 1 diabetes, TCRB CDR3s were moderately but significantly shorter in every one of the four CD4+ subsets.

For these receptors, no antigen is known. Expressed TCRB transcripts got sequenced, as all isolated RNA was reverse transcribed. Profiled with immunoSEQ multiplex PCR; TCRdb holds only in-frame clones, not every one. This table holds 630,000 or so clones, about an eighth found once. Sequencing used naive CD4+ T cells from blood. The receptors were gathered from a man aged 18 to 29 with type 1 diabetes.

V gene TRBV7-2 combines with J gene TRBJ2-7; D gene unclear. This CDR3 region has 12 residues. CDR1 and CDR2 from the germline V gene are SGHTA and FQGNSA. The V end lost 2 bases, the J end lost 5 bases, and 7 bases lay between the germline ends. The CDR3 spells CASSLSAHEQYF. The CDR3 nucleotides are TGTGCCAGCAGCTTATCTGCCCACGAGCAGTACTTC.

A few counts support this clone. V usage is TRBV18 and J usage is TRBJ2-1, with 7 bases lining up with TRBD2. CDR1 and CDR2 from the germline V gene are KGHSH and LQKENI. The ends lost 3 bases at V and 5 bases at J; junction bases unmatched: 7. The CDR3 totals 15 residues. CDR3 DNA sequence: TGTGCCAGCTCACCTTCGGGAGGTAGGGACAATGAGCAGTTCTTC. As protein: CASSPSGGRDNEQFF.

The chain uses TRBV5-1 and TRBJ1-4; 7 positions agree with TRBD1. The CDR3 runs 15 residues. The V gene end was trimmed by 0 bases and the J gene end by 5 bases; junction bases not matched to a gene: 4. Germline V CDR1 and CDR2: SGHRS, YFSETQ. CDR3 sequence reads: CASSLVAGGNEKLFF. CDR3 nucleotide sequence: TGCGCCAGCAGCTTGGTAGCAGGGGGAAATGAAAAACTGTTTTTT.

V gene TRBV7-9 combines with J gene TRBJ2-7; tentatively, D is TRBD1 or TRBD2 (7 bases each). The CDR3 contains 15 residues. CDR1 is SEHNR, CDR2 FQNEAQ, per germline (reference sequence). V dropped 11 bases and J dropped 2 bases, with 22 bases sitting between them. The CDR3 reads CAAWDSGVQTYEQYF. The CDR3 DNA is TGTGCCGCATGGGACAGCGGGGTGCAAACCTACGAGCAGTACTTC.

V and J are TRBV15 and TRBJ2-5; D is uncertain. V lost 4 bases and J lost 2, with 2 bases in between. The CDR3 covers 11 residues. Germline values: CDR1 LNHNV, CDR2 YYDKDF (reference sequence). CDR3 coding DNA: TGTGCCACCAGCATGCAAGAGACCCAGTACTTC. This gives the protein CATSMQETQYF.

This chain links TRBV30 with TRBJ1-2, with 9 bases that match TRBD1. The CDR3 is 10 amino acids. Germline V gene lookup returns CDR1 GTSNPN and CDR2 SVGIG (reference sequence). The V gene end was trimmed by 8 bases and the J gene end by 8 bases; junction bases not matched to a gene: 3. CDR3 region: CAGTGRGYTF. As DNA, the CDR3 is TGTGCCGGGACAGGGCGAGGCTACACCTTC. The full variable domain, rest sourced from reference TRBV30 and TRBJ1-2, is SQTIHQWPATLVQPVGSPLSLECTVEGTSNPNLYWYRQAAGRGLQLLFYSVGIGQISSEVPQNLSASRPQDRQFILSSKKLLLSDSGFYLCAGTGRGYTFGSGTRLTVV.

Notes on this clone: Because the CDR3's place on the DNA is in doubt, the DNA is left out and the CDR3 is given as listed by TCRdb. CDR3 loop: CASSRQYFGAGVNEQFF. The chain employs TRBV11-3 and TRBJ2-1; TRBD2 was called by the table and not checked on the DNA. Ends included, the CDR3 has 17 residues. Germline V gene lookup returns CDR1 SGHNT and CDR2 YENEEA.

J is TRBJ2-1 and V is TRBV2, with no clear D. The V gene lost 4 bases and the J gene lost 6 bases, with 10 bases spanning the gap. The CDR3 has 13 amino acids. CDR1 and CDR2 from the germline V gene are SNHLY and FYNNEI. CDR3 coding DNA: TGTGCCAGCAGTGTCACCGGGCGCAATGAGCAGTTCTTC. Translating gives CASSVTGRNEQFF.

This clone was seen a few times. V and J are TRBV29-1 and TRBJ2-7, with D possibly TRBD1 on 5 matching bases. Germline V CDR1 and CDR2: SQVTM, ANQGSEA. The CDR3 covers 11 residues. The germline V and J ends were trimmed by 7 bases and 6 bases, with 13 bases remaining between them. CDR3 region: CSAGPRGEQYF. CDR3 bases: TGCAGCGCTGGCCCTAGGGGCGAGCAGTACTTC.

V is TRBV16 and J is TRBJ1-2, with a possible D match to TRBD1 (6 bases). This CDR3 spans 14 amino acids. Trimming stripped 0 bases from V and 9 bases from J, with 14 bases between. Looked up from germline, CDR1 is KGHSY and CDR2 is FQNENV. CDR3 sequence: CASSQSTGFHRYTF. CDR3 DNA: TGTGCCAGCAGCCAATCTACAGGGTTTCATCGCTACACCTTC.

The table lists this clone with a few counts. V usage is TRBV29-1 and J usage is TRBJ2-3, with no clear D. Trimming took off 7 bases at V and 1 base at J, with 15 bases between the two ends. The CDR3 runs to 14 residues. Germline CDR1 SQVTM, CDR2 ANQGSEA. CDR3 nucleotide sequence: TGCAGCGCTCATGGTGGGCAGGGCACAGATACGCAGTATTTT. It specifies CSAHGGQGTDTQYF.

The J gene is TRBJ2-3, the V gene TRBV7-4; unclear D gene. The CDR3 has 12 residues. Trimming stripped 4 bases from V and 5 bases from J, with 7 bases between. The germline CDR1 and CDR2 sequences are SGHVT and SQSDAQ. The CDR3: CASSCSGDTQYF. The CDR3 coding sequence is TGTGCCAGCAGCTGTAGTGGAGATACGCAGTATTTT.

The chain couples TRBV18 to TRBJ2-5; D is ambiguous. Looked up from germline, CDR1 is KGHSH and CDR2 is LQKENI. V lost 4 bases and J lost 1, with 16 bases in between. The length of the CDR3 is 16 residues. The CDR3 sequence is CASSRTAQRLQETQYF. The CDR3 DNA follows: TGTGCCAGCTCACGAACTGCACAGAGACTCCAAGAGACCCAGTACTTC.

The V and J genes are TRBV10-3 and TRBJ1-2; TRBD1 matches at 10 bases. The CDR3 has 14 residues. Germline V gene sequence: CDR1 ENHRY, CDR2 SYGVKD. V shed 6 bases, J shed 2 bases, and the junction held 3 bases outside the gene matches. CDR3 residues: CAISRQGANYGYTF. The CDR3 DNA follows: TGTGCCATCAGCAGACAGGGGGCAAACTATGGCTACACCTTC.

The chain is built from TRBV5-4 and TRBJ1-4; D possibly corresponds to TRBD1 (5 bases). CDR3 length equals 16 residues. V was trimmed by 4 bases and J by 10 bases, leaving 23 bases between them. Germline assignment: CDR1 SGHNT and CDR2 YYREEE (reference sequence). The CDR3 nucleotides read TGTGCCAGCAGCCAAGATAACCGGGCCGAGGGGCGAAAACTGTTTTTT. It encodes CASSQDNRAEGRKLFF.

There are a few counts of this clone. This sequence joins TRBV20-1 and TRBJ1-2; D unresolved. Trimming removed 3 bases at V and 5 bases at J, with 7 bases between. From germline, CDR1 is DFQATT and CDR2 SNEGSKA (reference sequence). The CDR3 runs to 11 residues. CDR3 nucleotides: TGCAGTGCTAGCGATAAATATGGCTACACCTTC. This translates into CSASDKYGYTF.

The chain is built from TRBV19 and TRBJ2-2; weak D call: TRBD1 (5 bases). The CDR3 covers 13 residues. Germline CDR1 LNHDA, CDR2 SQIVND (reference sequence). Trimming removed 11 bases from V and 3 bases from J, with 13 bases in between. CDR3 bases: TGTGCCCTTAAGGGGCGGCACACCGGGGAGCTGTTTTTT. This codes for CALKGRHTGELFF.

This clone has more than one count but fewer than ten. This chain uses TRBV14 with TRBJ1-1; no reliable D call. V lost 4 bases and J 5 bases, leaving 14 bases between the germline ends. Germline CDR1 and CDR2: SGHDN and FVKESK. The CDR3 totals 14 residues. In DNA form, the CDR3 reads TGTGCCAGCAGCCCTTCGTTAGGGAGGACTGAAGCTTTCTTT. Translating gives CASSPSLGRTEAFF.

The CDR3 DNA follows: TGTGCCAGCAGCCTTTACAGGGGGCAAAAAGGGAATGAGCAGTTCTTC. Amino acids: CASSLYRGQKGNEQFF. The V and J genes are TRBV7-2 and TRBJ2-1; 9 bases map to TRBD1. Germline V lookup: CDR1 SGHTA, CDR2 FQGNSA. There are 16 residues in the CDR3. After removal of 5 bases from V and 7 bases from J, the junction contained 12 bases not matched to a gene.

This chain joins TRBV30 and TRBJ1-2, with a possible D match to TRBD1 (6 bases). V was trimmed by 4 bases and J by 4 bases, leaving 16 bases between them. The CDR3 spans 14 residues. Germline V gene lookup returns CDR1 GTSNPN and CDR2 SVGIG (reference sequence). For the CDR3, the DNA is TGTGCCTGGACGGGGGGGCGCCTGGGCTATGGCTACACCTTC. Its protein is CAWTGGRLGYGYTF.

This clone came up a few times. The rearrangement uses TRBV6-5 and TRBJ2-1; no clear D. Germline V gene data show CDR1 as MNHEY and CDR2 as SVGAGI. V was clipped by 6 bases and J by 6 bases, with 12 bases between them. CDR3 size: 13 residues. The CDR3 nucleotides read TGTGCCAGCAGGTATGCCCCTGGCAATGAGCAGTTCTTC. Its translation: CASRYAPGNEQFF.

V usage is TRBV27 and J usage is TRBJ2-5; D is undetermined. Germline V CDR1 and CDR2: MNHEY, SMNVEV (reference sequence). This CDR3 has 16 residues. V lost 2 bases and J 1 base, leaving 14 bases between the germline ends. The CDR3 DNA reads TGTGCCAGCAGTTTAACCCCGCAGATGCGCCAAGAGACCCAGTACTTC. It yields the protein CASSLTPQMRQETQYF.

V is TRBV4-2 and J is TRBJ1-4, with D possibly being TRBD1 (5 bases). The germline gives CDR1 LGHNA, CDR2 YNFKEQ. V lost 0 bases to trimming and J lost 2 bases, with 16 bases between them. This CDR3 has 18 residues. CDR3 residues: CASSQEGQGVRTNEKLFF. DNA for the CDR3: TGTGCCAGCAGCCAAGAAGGACAAGGAGTTAGGACTAATGAAAAACTGTTTTTT.

Only a few counts were recorded for this clone. The chain combines TRBV14 with TRBJ2-7; D gene uncertain. Germline CDR1 and CDR2: SGHDN and FVKESK. Trimming took off 1 base at V and 1 base at J, with 14 bases between the two ends. CDR3 length: 16 residues. The CDR3 nucleotides read TGTGCCAGCAGCCAAGCGGGTCTGACTCCTTCCTACGAGCAGTACTTC. Its translation: CASSQAGLTPSYEQYF.

The sample holds a few counts of this clone. This rearrangement joins TRBV2 to TRBJ2-5, with unresolved D. CDR3 length equals 12 residues. Germline loops: CDR1 SNHLY, CDR2 FYNNEI. The germline V and J ends were trimmed by 3 bases and 1 base, with 3 bases remaining between them. CDR3 amino acids: CASSEVQETQYF. The CDR3 nucleotides are TGTGCCAGCAGTGAGGTCCAAGAGACCCAGTACTTC.

V and J are TRBV11-2 and TRBJ2-5, with unresolved D. Trimming pared 5 bases from V and 3 bases from J, leaving 10 bases between. The length of the CDR3 is 13 residues. Germline V gene lookup returns CDR1 SGHAT and CDR2 FQNNGV. As DNA, the CDR3 is TGTGCCAGCAGCCCCCGAAGGGAAGAGACCCAGTACTTC. Amino acid sequence: CASSPRREETQYF.

The CDR3 loop reads CASGGPEVADTQYF. The CDR3, as DNA: TGTGCCAGCGGGGGCCCAGAGGTCGCAGATACGCAGTATTTT. This sequence joins TRBV2 and TRBJ2-3; D is possibly TRBD1 (6 bases). The V and J ends lost 8 bases and 4 bases respectively, with 16 bases between them. The V gene's germline CDR1 is SNHLY and CDR2 FYNNEI. This CDR3 contains 14 residues.